This T cell receptor beta chain appears in the sequencing data of a study of T-cell memory formation after mild COVID-19. This CDR3 region has 13 residues. The germline CDR1 and CDR2 sequences are SGHNT and YENEEA. The V gene lost 4 bases and the J gene lost 7 bases, with 10 bases spanning the gap. The study's findings and limits: The main location of contracting CD4+ clones was CM and EM, and that of contracting CD8+ clones was EMRA.

This clonotype was seen more than once but under ten times. Its antigen is undetermined. From 5'RACE with constant-segment primers came TCR alpha and TCR beta cDNA libraries that carried sample barcodes and UMIs. From the 5' RACE reads, TCRdb called clonotypes with MiXCR, one entry per CDR3 protein. The sample has about 100,000 distinct CDR3 sequences; approximately 12% are singletons. The sample was PBMCs or a T cell subset sorted from them (not recorded which). The J gene is TRBJ2-2, the V gene TRBV11-3, with TRBD1 as a possible D gene (5 bases). This receptor was taken from a man younger than 30 who had mild COVID-19 (a few samples of this study predate the infection). Cell type and time point are not known. CDR3 protein: CASSSGLVGELFF. The CDR3 nucleotides read TGTGCCAGCAGCTCAGGGTTGGTCGGGGAGCTGTTTTTT.